This is a list of T cell receptor beta chains from one sample in a study of cytomegalovirus exposure and HLA in healthy donors. Repertoires were generated with immunoSEQ multiplex PCR, while TCRdb's copy carries only in-frame clones and drops some. Of around 150,000 clones detected, around 77% appear once; the ten largest clones hold under 2.5%. The sequencing sample was made of PBMCs. Receptors were obtained from a man aged 45-65 years in good health and CMV-seropositive. Each CDR3 is given with its conserved first and last residue. Fields, in order: clone size, J gene, V gene, D gene, CDR3 protein. The D gene is left open where the match is weak. Where a row states a size, it is once, few, many or the class of an expanded clone; other rows omit it.

. | TRBJ2-7 | TRBV4-1 | TRBD1 | CASSQRGDSGGSYEQYF
. | TRBJ2-7 | TRBV10-3 | . | CAISADRTYEQYF
. | TRBJ2-7 | TRBV2 | TRBD2 | CASIERLAGPYEQYF
. | TRBJ2-7 | TRBV18 | . | CASSPISSEPYEQYF
once | TRBJ2-1 | TRBV10-3 | . | CAISESAGGNEQFF
. | TRBJ2-1 | TRBV5-1 | TRBD2 | CASSPTSVTYNEQFF
. | TRBJ1-3 | TRBV12-5 | . | CASGCHSRGNTIYF
. | TRBJ1-2 | TRBV9 | . | CASSVGQADYGYTF
few | TRBJ2-2 | TRBV4-3 | . | CASSQEEGNTGELFF
. | TRBJ2-2 | TRBV25-1 | TRBD1 | CASSVRGPAGELFF
few | TRBJ2-2 | TRBV2 | TRBD1 | CASSGDSFSGELFF
. | TRBJ1-2 | TRBV4-3 | . | CASSQDLTGLGYTF
. | TRBJ2-3 | TRBV25-1 | . | CASSEYRLATTDTQYF
. | TRBJ2-3 | TRBV6-4 | TRBD2 | CASSGLAGGTDTQYF
. | TRBJ1-1 | TRBV10-3 | . | CAISRPGETEAFF
. | TRBJ1-2 | TRBV7-2 | . | CASSLMGLGGYTF